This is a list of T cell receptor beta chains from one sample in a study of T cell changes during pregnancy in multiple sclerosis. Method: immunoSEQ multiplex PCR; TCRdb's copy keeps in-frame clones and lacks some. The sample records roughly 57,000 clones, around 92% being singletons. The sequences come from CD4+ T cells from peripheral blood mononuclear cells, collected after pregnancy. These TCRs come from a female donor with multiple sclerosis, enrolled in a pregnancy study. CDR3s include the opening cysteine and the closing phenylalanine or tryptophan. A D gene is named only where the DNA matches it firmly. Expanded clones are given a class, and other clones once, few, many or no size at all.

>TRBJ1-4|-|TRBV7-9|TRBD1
CASSPGDRVATNEKLFF
TGTGCCAGCAGCCCGGGGGACAGGGTAGCAACTAATGAAAAACTGTTTTTT
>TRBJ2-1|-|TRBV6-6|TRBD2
CASSIAGGRYNEQFF
TGTGCCAGCAGCATAGCGGGGGGACGCTACAATGAGCAGTTCTTC
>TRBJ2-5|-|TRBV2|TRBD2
CASRLTSGVETQYF
TGTGCCAGCAGATTGACTAGCGGGGTGGAGACCCAGTACTTC
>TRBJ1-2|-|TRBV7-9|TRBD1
CASSLADRGPGYTF
TGTGCCAGCAGCTTGGCAGACAGGGGGCCCGGCTACACCTTC
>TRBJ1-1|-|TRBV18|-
CASSPLRGVNTEAFF
TGTGCCAGCTCACCACTCAGAGGAGTGAACACTGAAGCTTTCTTT
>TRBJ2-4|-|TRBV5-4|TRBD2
CASSQGGSKKAKNIQYF
TGTGCCAGCAGCCAAGGCGGGAGTAAGAAAGCCAAAAACATTCAGTACTTC
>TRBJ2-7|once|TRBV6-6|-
CASSNMYEQYF
TGTGCCAGCAGCAACATGTACGAGCAGTACTTC
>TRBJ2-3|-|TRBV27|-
CASSFSGGTDTQYF
TGTGCCAGCAGTTTTTCAGGGGGCACAGATACGCAGTATTTT
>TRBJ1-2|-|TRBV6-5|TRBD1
CASSRYGTGVYGYTF
TGTGCCAGCAGCCGTTACGGGACAGGGGTCTATGGCTACACCTTC
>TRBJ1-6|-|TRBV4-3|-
CASSQVVPQSSYNSPLHF
TGCGCCAGCAGCCAAGTCGTTCCACAGAGCTCCTATAATTCACCCCTCCACTTT
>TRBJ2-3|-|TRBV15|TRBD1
CATSGPLRDSYTDTQYF
TGTGCCACCAGCGGACCCCTCCGGGACAGCTACACAGATACGCAGTATTTT
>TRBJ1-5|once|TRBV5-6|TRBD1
CASSLAGTASRQPQHF
TGTGCCAGCAGCTTGGCCGGGACAGCCTCACGTCAGCCCCAGCATTTT
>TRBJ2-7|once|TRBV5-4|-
CASSLGPLEQYF
TGTGCCAGCAGCTTGGGTCCCCTCGAGCAGTACTTC
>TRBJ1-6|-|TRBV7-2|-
CASSLIALHSLYNSPLHF
TGTGCCAGCAGCTTGATAGCCCTCCATTCTCTCTATAATTCACCCCTCCACTTT
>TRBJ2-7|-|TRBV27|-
CASSSWGGTGSYEQYF
TGTGCCAGCAGTTCCTGGGGGGGCACGGGCTCCTACGAGCAGTACTTC
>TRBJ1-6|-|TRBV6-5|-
CASSRHGDSPLHF
TGTGCCAGCAGCCGTCACGGGGATTCACCCCTCCACTTT
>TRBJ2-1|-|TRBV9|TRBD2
CASSGGTSGGARNEQFF
TGTGCCAGCAGCGGCGGGACTAGCGGGGGGGCCCGCAATGAGCAGTTCTTC
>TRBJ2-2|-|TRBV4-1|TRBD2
CASSQAGLAGVGTGELFF
TGCGCCAGCAGCCAAGCGGGACTAGCGGGGGTGGGCACCGGGGAGCTGTTTTTT
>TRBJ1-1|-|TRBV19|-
CASTREVTGEAFF
TGTGCCAGTACCCGAGAGGTAACAGGGGAAGCTTTCTTT
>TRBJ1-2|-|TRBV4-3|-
CASSQDRFAGAGGYTF
TGCGCCAGCAGCCAAGATAGGTTTGCAGGGGCCGGTGGCTACACCTTC
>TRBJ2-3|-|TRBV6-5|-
CASSPQGRSTDTQYF
TGTGCCAGCAGTCCCCAGGGCCGGTCCACAGATACGCAGTATTTT
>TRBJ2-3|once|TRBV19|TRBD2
CASSITGLAGRGADTQYF
TGTGCCAGTAGTATCACGGGACTAGCGGGGCGGGGCGCAGATACGCAGTATTTT
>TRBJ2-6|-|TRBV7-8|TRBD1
CASSLASLPLGTGSSGANVLTF
TGTGCCAGCAGCTTAGCTTCCCTTCCCCTCGGGACAGGGAGCTCTGGGGCCAACGTCCTGACTTTC
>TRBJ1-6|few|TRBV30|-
CAWRVLRVGNSPLHF
TGTGCCTGGAGGGTGCTCAGGGTGGGTAATTCACCCCTCCACTTT
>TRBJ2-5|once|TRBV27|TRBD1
CASSFSTPGQGYQETQYF
TGTGCCAGCAGTTTCTCGACCCCGGGACAGGGTTACCAAGAGACCCAGTACTTC
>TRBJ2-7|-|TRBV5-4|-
CASSLPGYDEQYF
TGTGCCAGCAGCCTGCCCGGGTATGACGAGCAGTACTTC